The text below deals with one T cell receptor (beta chain). The antigen is undetermined. The data were obtained in a study of shared clonotypes between healthy human individuals. Clones were sequenced by immunoSEQ multiplex PCR, and TCRdb holds only the in-frame ones, with some missing. Of about 960,000 clones in the sample, 70% to 85% were seen once. Study conclusions and caveats: Owing to a small donor count, the genetic and exposure-history diversity represented was limited.

V dropped 6 bases and J dropped 7; count of bases not matched to a gene: 10. The CDR3 is 14 residues long. Germline V gene data show CDR1 as SNHLY and CDR2 as FYNNEI. The source of this sequence is a man aged 18 to 29 in good health. Input material: memory CD4+ T cells sorted from blood. Regarding subset: CD45RA-negative fraction. This chain links TRBV2 with TRBJ2-3; 7 bases match TRBD2. Written as DNA, the CDR3 is TGTGCCAGCAGCCCCAGCGGGGAGGGTAATACGCAGTATTTT. It is translated as CASSPSGEGNTQYF.